This TCR beta chain was sequenced for a study of CD8 T cells in ankylosing spondylitis. Study outcomes and limitations: One TCR beta motif, made up of eight or nine highly homologous variants, appeared characteristic of ankylosing spondylitis blood.

From the 5' RACE reads, TCRdb called clonotypes with MiXCR, one entry per CDR3 protein. The sample comprises some 840,000 distinct CDR3 sequences, about an eighth of which are singletons, and 0.51% rests with the top ten. This clonotype was detected only a few times. The antigen is undetermined. The sequenced sample consisted of blood, either unsorted or a sorted T cell fraction (not recorded which). This receptor was identified in a male donor with ankylosing spondylitis.

In DNA form, the CDR3 reads TGCGCCAGCAGTAAAGTGGGGGATACGCAGTATTTT. It yields the protein CASSKVGDTQYF. V usage is TRBV4-1 and J usage is TRBJ2-3; no clear D. V lost 6 bases to trimming and J lost 6 bases, with 10 bases between them. Germline assignment: CDR1 MGHRA and CDR2 YSYEKL. The CDR3 runs 12 residues.